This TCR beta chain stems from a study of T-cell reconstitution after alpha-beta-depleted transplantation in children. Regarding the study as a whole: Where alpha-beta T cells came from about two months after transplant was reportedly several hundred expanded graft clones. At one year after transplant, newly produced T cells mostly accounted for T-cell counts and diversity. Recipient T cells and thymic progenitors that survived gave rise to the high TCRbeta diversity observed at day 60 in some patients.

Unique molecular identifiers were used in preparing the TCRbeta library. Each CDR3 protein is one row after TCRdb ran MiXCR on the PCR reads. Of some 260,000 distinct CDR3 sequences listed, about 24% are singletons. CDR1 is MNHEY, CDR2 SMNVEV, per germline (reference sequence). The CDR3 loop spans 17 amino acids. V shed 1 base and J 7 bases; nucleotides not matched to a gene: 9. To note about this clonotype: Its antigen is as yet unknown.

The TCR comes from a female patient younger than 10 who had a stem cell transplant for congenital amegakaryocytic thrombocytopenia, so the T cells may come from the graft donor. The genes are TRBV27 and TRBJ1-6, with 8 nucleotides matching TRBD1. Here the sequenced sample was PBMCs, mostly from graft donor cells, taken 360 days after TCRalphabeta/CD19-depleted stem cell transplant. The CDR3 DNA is TGTGCCAGCAGTTTATGGACAGGGCCTTATCCAAATTCACCCCTCCACTTT. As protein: CASSLWTGPYPNSPLHF.